The entry that follows covers one T cell receptor (beta chain) sequence. Sequencing was performed with immunoSEQ multiplex PCR; in TCRdb, only in-frame clones are kept and a portion is missing. Of around 140,000 clones listed, 75% to 90% were seen once; the top ten hold 5.5% to 7.5%. This sample was taken from a study of blood T cell repertoires in COVID-19. Sequencing input: peripheral blood. The sequence was obtained from a man older than 75 with acute or convalescent COVID-19.

Here the CDR3 DNA reads TGTGCCACCCATTCAGGGCATTTTAACTATGGCTACACCTTC. It codes for CATHSGHFNYGYTF. V and J are TRBV24-1 and TRBJ1-2; weak D call: TRBD1 (5 bases). V was clipped by 9 bases and J by 1 base, with 14 bases between them. The CDR3 extends over 14 amino acids. Germline V gene data show CDR1 as KGHDR and CDR2 as SFDVKD.